This T cell receptor beta chain emerged from a study of T cell changes during pregnancy in multiple sclerosis (dated by TCRdb to between 2018 and 2021). Context from the whole study: The study examined how the T cell repertoire changed over the course of pregnancy in women with multiple sclerosis.

This clone was seen just once. Its antigen is still unknown. It has no much larger one-base neighbor in the sample; base qualities were not kept. From a lookup of the germline V gene (reference sequence), CDR1 and CDR2 are SEHNR and FQNEAQ. The CDR3, from cysteine to phenylalanine, totals 17 residues. Only CDR3 DNA is held: 51 bases, read in frame from base 1. Trimming takes 1 base from V and 5 bases from J, and the germline ends sit 21 bases apart. Libraries were prepared through the immunoSEQ multiplex PCR assay. The immuneACCESS repertoire file appears here via TCRdb, limited to in-frame rearrangements. These files lack a portion of the clones; in checked studies, under half of the deficit traces to unresolved V genes, and the cause of the others is not known. The sample table holds tens of thousands of clones, of which around 93% were seen once. Jointly, the top ten make up around 0.75% of the sample.

The chain couples TRBV7-9 to TRBJ2-7, and the D gene may be TRBD1, 5 bases matching. The TCR sequence derives from a female donor in good health, enrolled as a control in a pregnancy study. The specimen comprised peripheral blood, sampled in the second trimester of pregnancy. The nucleotide sequence is given as TGTGCCAGCAGCTTAGGGGATCAGGGTTGGCATCCGGACGAGCAGTACTTC. It codes for CASSLGDQGWHPDEQYF.